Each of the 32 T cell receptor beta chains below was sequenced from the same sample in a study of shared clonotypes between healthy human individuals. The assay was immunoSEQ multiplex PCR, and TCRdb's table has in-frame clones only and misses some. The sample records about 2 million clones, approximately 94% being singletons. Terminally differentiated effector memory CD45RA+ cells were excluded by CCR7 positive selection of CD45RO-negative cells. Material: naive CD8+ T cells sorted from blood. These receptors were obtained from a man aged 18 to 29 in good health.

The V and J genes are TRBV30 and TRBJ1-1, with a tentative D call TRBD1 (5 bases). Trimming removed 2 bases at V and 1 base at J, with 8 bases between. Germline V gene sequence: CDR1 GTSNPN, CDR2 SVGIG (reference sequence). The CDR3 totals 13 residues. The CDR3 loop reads CAWSFQGNTEAFF. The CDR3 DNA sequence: TGTGCCTGGAGTTTTCAGGGGAACACTGAAGCTTTCTTT. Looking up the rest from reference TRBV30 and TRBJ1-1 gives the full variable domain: SQTIHQWPATLVQPVGSPLSLECTVEGTSNPNLYWYRQAAGRGLQLLFYSVGIGQISSEVPQNLSASRPQDRQFILSSKKLLLSDSGFYLCAWSFQGNTEAFFGQGTRLTVV.

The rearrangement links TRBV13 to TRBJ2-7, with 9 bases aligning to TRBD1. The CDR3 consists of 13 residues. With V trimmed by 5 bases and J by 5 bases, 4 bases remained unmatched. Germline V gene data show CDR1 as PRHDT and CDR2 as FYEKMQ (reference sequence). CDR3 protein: CASSGTGSHEQYF. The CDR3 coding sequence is TGTGCCAGCAGCGGGACAGGGTCCCACGAGCAGTACTTC.

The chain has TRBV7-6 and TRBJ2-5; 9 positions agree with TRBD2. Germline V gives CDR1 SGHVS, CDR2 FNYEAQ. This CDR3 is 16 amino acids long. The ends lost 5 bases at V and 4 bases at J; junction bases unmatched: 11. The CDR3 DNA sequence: TGTGCCAGCAGCCCTTCGACTAGCGGAAAGGTAGAGACCCAGTACTTC. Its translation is CASSPSTSGKVETQYF.

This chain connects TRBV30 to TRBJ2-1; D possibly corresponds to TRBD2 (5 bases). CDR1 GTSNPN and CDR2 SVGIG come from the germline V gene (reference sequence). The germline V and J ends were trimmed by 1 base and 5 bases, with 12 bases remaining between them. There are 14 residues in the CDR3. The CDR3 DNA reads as TGTGCCTGGAGTGGAAGAGGGAGTGACAATGAGCAGTTCTTC. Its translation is CAWSGRGSDNEQFF.

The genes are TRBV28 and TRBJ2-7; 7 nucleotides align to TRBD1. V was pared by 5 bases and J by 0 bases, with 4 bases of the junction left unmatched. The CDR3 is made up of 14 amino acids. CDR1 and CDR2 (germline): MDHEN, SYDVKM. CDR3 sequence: CASSETGDSYEQYF. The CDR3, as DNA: TGTGCCAGCAGTGAAACAGGGGACTCCTACGAGCAGTACTTC.

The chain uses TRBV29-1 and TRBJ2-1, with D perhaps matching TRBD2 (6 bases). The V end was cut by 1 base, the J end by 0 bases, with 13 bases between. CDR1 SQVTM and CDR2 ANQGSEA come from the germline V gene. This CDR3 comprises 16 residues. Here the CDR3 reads CSVEGWIGGSYNEQFF. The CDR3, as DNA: TGCAGCGTTGAAGGGTGGATCGGGGGCTCCTACAATGAGCAGTTCTTC.

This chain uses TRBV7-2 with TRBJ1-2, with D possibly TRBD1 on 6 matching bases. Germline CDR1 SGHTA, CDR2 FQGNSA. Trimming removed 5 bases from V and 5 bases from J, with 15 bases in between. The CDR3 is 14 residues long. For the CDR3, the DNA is TGTGCCAGCAGCCGATCCGGGACAAGATATGGCTACACCTTC. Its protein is CASSRSGTRYGYTF.

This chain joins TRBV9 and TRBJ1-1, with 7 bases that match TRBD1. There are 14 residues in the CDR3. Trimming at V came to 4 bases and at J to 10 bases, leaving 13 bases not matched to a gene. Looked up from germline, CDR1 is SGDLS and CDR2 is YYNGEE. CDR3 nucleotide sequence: TGTGCCAGCAGCTTGACAGGGCCCCCCGGAGGAGCTTTCTTT. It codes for CASSLTGPPGGAFF.

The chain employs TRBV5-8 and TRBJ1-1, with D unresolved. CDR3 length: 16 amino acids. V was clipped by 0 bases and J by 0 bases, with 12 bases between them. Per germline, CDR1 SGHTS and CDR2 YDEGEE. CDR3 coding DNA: TGTGCCAGCAGCTTGGGTGTTGGAGGGCTGAACACTGAAGCTTTCTTT. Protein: CASSLGVGGLNTEAFF.

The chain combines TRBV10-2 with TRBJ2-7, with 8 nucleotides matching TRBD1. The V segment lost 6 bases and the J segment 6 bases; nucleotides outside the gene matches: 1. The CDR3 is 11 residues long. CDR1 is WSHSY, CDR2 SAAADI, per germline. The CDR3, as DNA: TGCGCCAGCAGGACAGGGGTCGAGCAGTACTTC. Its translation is CASRTGVEQYF.

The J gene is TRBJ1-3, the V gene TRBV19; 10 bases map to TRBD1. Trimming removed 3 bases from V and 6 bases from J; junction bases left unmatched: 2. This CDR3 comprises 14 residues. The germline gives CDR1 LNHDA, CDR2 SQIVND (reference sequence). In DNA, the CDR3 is TGTGCCAGTAGTATCGGGACAGGGGAAAACACCATATATTTT. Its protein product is CASSIGTGENTIYF.

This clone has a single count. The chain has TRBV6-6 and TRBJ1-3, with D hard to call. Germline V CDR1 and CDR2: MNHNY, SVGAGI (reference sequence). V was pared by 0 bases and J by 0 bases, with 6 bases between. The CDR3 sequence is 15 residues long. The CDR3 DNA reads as TGTGCCAGCAGTTACTCGGCAAGCTCTGGAAACACCATATATTTT. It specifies CASSYSASSGNTIYF.

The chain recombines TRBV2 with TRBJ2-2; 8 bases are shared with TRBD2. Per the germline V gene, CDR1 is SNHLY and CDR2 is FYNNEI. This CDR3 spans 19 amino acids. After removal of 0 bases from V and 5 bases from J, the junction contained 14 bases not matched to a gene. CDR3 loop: CASSEAGVAGPLDTGELFF. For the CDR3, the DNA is TGTGCCAGCAGTGAAGCGGGGGTAGCGGGACCCCTGGATACCGGGGAGCTGTTTTTT.

The DNA of the CDR3 is TGCGCCAGCAGCCAAGGGTTAGCGTCGGTCCAAGAGACCCAGTACTTC. It encodes CASSQGLASVQETQYF. J is TRBJ2-5 and V is TRBV4-3; tentative D call: TRBD2 (5 bases). This CDR3 is built from 16 residues. Between the trimmed V and J ends, which lost 1 base and 1 base, there was a span of 13 bases. Germline V lookup: CDR1 LGHNA, CDR2 YSLEER.

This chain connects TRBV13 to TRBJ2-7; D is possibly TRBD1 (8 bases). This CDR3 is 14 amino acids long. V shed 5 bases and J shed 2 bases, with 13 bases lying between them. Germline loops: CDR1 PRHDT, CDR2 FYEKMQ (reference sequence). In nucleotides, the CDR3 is TGTGCCAGCAGCCCACAGGGGGGGGCCTACGAGCAGTACTTC. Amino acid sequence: CASSPQGGAYEQYF.

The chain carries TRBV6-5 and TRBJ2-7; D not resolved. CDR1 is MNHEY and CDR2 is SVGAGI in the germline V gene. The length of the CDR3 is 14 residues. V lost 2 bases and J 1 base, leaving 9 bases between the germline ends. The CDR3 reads CASSYIGQSYEQYF. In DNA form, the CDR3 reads TGTGCCAGCAGTTACATCGGTCAGTCCTACGAGCAGTACTTC.

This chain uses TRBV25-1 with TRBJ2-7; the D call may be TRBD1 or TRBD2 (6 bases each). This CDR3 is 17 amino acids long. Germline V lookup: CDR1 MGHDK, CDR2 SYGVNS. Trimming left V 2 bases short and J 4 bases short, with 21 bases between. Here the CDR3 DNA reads TGTGCCAGCAGTGAAGGGGGGACACTTGACCCGGGGTACGAGCAGTACTTC. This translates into CASSEGGTLDPGYEQYF.

CDR3 DNA: TGTGCCAGCAGCGAGGGGACAGGGGAGGAAAATTCACCCCTCCACTTT. This sequence encodes CASSEGTGEENSPLHF. The chain links TRBV9 to TRBJ1-6; TRBD1 aligns across 10 bases. V dropped 3 bases and J dropped 7; count of bases not matched to a gene: 7. The CDR3 is 16 amino acids. Germline CDR1 SGDLS, CDR2 YYNGEE.

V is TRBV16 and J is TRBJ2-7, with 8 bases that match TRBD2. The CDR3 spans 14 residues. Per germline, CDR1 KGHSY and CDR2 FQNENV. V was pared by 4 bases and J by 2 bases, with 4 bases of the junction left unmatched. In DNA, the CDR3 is TGTGCCAGCAGCCTGCGGGGGGTGGCCTACGAGCAGTACTTC. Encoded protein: CASSLRGVAYEQYF.

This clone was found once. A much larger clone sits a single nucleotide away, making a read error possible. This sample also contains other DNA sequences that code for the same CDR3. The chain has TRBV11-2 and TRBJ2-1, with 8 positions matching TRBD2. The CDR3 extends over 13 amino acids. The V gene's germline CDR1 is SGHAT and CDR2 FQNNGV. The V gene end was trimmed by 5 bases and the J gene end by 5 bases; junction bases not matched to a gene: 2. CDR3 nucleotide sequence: TGTGCCAGCAGCCCAGCGGGGGACAATGAGCAGTTCTTC. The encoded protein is CASSPAGDNEQFF.

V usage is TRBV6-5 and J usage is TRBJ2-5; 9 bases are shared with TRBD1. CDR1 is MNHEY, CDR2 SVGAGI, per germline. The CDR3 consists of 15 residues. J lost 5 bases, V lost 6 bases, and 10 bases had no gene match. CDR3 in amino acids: CASRLPGQGRETQYF. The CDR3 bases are TGTGCCAGCAGGCTACCGGGACAGGGTAGGGAGACCCAGTACTTC.

Here the CDR3 DNA reads TGTGCCAGCAGCCCCTCCCGGGGGGATAGCACAGATACGCAGTATTTT. Protein: CASSPSRGDSTDTQYF. This chain uses TRBV27 with TRBJ2-3; 7 nucleotides line up with TRBD2. The V gene end was trimmed by 6 bases and the J gene end by 0 bases; junction bases not matched to a gene: 9. From germline, CDR1 is MNHEY and CDR2 SMNVEV (reference sequence). The CDR3 length is 16 residues.

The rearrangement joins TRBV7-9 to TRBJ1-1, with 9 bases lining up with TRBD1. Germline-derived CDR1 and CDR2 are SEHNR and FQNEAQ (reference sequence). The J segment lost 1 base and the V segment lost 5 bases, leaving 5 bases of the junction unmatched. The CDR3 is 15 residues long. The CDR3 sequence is CASSGGQGTNTEAFF. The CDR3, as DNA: TGTGCCAGCAGCGGAGGACAGGGGACGAACACTGAAGCTTTCTTT.

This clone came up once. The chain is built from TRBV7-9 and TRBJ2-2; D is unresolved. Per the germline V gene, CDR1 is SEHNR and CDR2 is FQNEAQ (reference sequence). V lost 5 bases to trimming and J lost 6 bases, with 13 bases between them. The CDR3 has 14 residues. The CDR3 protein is CASSMSVSSGELFF. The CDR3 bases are TGTGCCAGCAGCATGTCAGTATCATCCGGGGAGCTGTTTTTT.

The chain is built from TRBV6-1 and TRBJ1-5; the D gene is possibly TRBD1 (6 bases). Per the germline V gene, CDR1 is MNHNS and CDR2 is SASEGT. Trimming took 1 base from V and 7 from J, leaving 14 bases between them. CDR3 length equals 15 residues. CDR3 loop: CASSEVGVGGQPQHF. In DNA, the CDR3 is TGTGCCAGCAGTGAAGTCGGGGTAGGGGGACAGCCCCAGCATTTT.

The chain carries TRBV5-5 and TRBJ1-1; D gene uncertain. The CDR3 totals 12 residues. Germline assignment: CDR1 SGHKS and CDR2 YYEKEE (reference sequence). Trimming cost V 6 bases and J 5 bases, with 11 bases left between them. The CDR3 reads CASTYGVTEAFF. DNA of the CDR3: TGTGCCAGCACCTACGGGGTAACTGAAGCTTTCTTT.

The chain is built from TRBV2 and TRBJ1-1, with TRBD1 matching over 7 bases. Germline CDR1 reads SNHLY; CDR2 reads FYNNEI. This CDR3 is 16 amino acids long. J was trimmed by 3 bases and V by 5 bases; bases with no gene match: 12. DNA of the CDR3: TGTGCCAGCAGTCATGGGACAGCAAAGGGCGACACTGAAGCTTTCTTT. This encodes CASSHGTAKGDTEAFF.

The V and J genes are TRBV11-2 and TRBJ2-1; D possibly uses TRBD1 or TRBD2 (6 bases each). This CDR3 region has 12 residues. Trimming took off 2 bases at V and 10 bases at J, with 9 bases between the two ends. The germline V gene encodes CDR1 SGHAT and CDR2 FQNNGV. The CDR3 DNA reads TGTGCCAGCAGCTTACAAGGGGGGGAGCAGTTCTTC. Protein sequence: CASSLQGGEQFF.

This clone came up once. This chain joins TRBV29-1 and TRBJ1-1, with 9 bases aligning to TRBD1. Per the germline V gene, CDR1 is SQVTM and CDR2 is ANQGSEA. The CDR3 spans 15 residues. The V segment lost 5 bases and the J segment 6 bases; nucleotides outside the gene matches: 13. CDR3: CSVLAGTGLVAEAFF. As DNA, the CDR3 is TGCAGCGTTTTGGCCGGGACAGGGTTAGTGGCTGAAGCTTTCTTT.

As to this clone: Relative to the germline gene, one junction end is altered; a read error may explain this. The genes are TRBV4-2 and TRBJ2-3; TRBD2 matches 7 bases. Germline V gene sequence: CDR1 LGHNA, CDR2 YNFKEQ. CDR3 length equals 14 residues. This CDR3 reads CASSEERDTDTQYF. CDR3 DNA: TGTGCCAGCAGCGAAGAGCGGGACACAGATACGCAGTATTTT.

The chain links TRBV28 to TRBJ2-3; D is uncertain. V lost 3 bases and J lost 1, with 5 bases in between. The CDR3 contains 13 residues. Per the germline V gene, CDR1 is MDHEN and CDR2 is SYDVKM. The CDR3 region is CASSFTGTDTQYF. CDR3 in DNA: TGTGCCAGCAGTTTCACAGGCACAGATACGCAGTATTTT.

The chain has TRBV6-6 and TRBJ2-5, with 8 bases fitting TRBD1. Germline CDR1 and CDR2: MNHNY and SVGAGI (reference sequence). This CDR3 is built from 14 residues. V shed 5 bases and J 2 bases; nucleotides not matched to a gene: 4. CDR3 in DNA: TGTGCCAGCAGTGTGACAGGGGTACAAGAGACCCAGTACTTC. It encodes CASSVTGVQETQYF.